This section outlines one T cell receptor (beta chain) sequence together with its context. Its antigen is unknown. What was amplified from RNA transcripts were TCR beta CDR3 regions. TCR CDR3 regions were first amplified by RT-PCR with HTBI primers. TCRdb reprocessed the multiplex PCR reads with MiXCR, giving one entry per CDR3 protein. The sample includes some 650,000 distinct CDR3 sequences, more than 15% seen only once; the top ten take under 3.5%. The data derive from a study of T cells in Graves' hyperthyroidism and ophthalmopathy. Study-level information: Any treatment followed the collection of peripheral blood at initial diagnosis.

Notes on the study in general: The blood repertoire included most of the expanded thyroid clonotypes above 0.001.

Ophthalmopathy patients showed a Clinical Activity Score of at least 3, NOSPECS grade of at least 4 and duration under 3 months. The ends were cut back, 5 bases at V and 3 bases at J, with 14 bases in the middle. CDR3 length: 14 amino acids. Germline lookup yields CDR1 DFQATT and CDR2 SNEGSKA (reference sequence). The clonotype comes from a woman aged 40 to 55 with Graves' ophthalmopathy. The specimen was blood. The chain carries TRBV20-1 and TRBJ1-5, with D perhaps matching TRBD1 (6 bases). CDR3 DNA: TGCAGTGCTGACAGGTTAAGCCTCAATCAGCCCCAGCATTTT. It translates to CSADRLSLNQPQHF.